The T cell receptor (beta chain) described here comes from a study of Graves' ophthalmopathy and Graves' hyperthyroidism. Germline assignment: CDR1 LNHDA and CDR2 SQIVND (reference sequence). The CDR3 extends over 13 amino acids. Between the trimmed V and J ends, which lost 5 bases and 14 bases, there was a span of 16 bases. Enrollment excluded any patients with other autoimmune diseases, uncontrolled infections, pregnancy or lactation. The authors amplified TCR beta CDR3 regions, and they did so from RNA transcripts for repertoire sequencing. HTBI primers primed a first-round RT-PCR, and a second-round multiplex PCR followed. A single record per CDR3 protein comes from TCRdb applying MiXCR to the multiplex PCR reads. Here the sample spans over 650,000 distinct CDR3 sequences, about two fifths being singletons. This clonotype was found a few times.

The rearrangement joins TRBV19 to TRBJ1-6; no clear D. Specimen: peripheral blood. The source of this sequence is an adult man with Graves' ophthalmopathy. Written as DNA, the CDR3 is TGTGCCAGTAGTTCTCGGTCGATCTCGGCCCTCCACTTT. Translating gives CASSSRSISALHF. The full variable domain, completed using reference TRBV19 and TRBJ1-6, is DGGITQSPKYLFRKEGQNVTLSCEQNLNHDAMYWYRQDPGQGLRLIYYSQIVNDFQKGDIAEGYSVSREKKESFPLTVTSAQKNPTAFYLCASSSRSISALHFGNGTRLTVT.